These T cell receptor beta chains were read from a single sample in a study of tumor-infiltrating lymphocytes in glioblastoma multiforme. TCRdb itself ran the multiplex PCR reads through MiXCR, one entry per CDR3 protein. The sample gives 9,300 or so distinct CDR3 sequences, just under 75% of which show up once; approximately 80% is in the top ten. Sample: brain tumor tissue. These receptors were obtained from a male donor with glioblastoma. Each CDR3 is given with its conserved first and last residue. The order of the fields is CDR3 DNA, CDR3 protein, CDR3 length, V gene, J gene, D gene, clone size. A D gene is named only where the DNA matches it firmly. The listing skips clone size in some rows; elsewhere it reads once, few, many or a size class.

DNA: TGCAGTGCTAGAGGTTCGACAGACAATCAGCCCCAGCATTTT
CDR3: CSARGSTDNQPQHF
length: 14
V: TRBV20-1
J: TRBJ1-5
D: .
size: .

DNA: TGTGCCAGCAAACCCCAGGCCCCTACCACAGATATGCAGTATTTT
CDR3: CASKPQAPTTDMQYF
length: 15
V: TRBV6-5
J: TRBJ2-3
D: .
size: .

DNA: TGTGCCAGCGGAGGGACTAGCGGGAGTCGAGAGTTCTTC
CDR3: CASGGTSGSREFF
length: 13
V: TRBV12-3/TRBV12-4
J: TRBJ2-1
D: TRBD2
size: .

DNA: TGCAGTGCGTCCCGCGGACAGGAGCTCTCCTACGAGCAGTACTTC
CDR3: CSASRGQELSYEQYF
length: 15
V: TRBV20-1
J: TRBJ2-7
D: TRBD1
size: many

DNA: TGTGCCAGCAGTCCCGCCCAGGGACGGGAGACCCAGTACTTC
CDR3: CASSPAQGRETQYF
length: 14
V: TRBV12-3/TRBV12-4
J: TRBJ2-5
D: .
size: .

DNA: TGCAGCGTTGGGGACAGATTTCAAGAGACCCAGTACTTC
CDR3: CSVGDRFQETQYF
length: 13
V: TRBV29-1
J: TRBJ2-5
D: TRBD1
size: .

DNA: TGCAGCTCGTACATAGACTCTGGCTACACCTTC
CDR3: CSSYIDSGYTF
length: 11
V: TRBV29-1
J: TRBJ1-2
D: .
size: .

DNA: TGCAGTGCTCCCAAAGTGCTGAACACTGAAGCTTTCTTT
CDR3: CSAPKVLNTEAFF
length: 13
V: TRBV20-1
J: TRBJ1-1
D: .
size: .

DNA: TGCAGCGTGGGGAAACTAGCGGGAGGACCAGATACGCAGTATTTT
CDR3: CSVGKLAGGPDTQYF
length: 15
V: TRBV29-1
J: TRBJ2-3
D: TRBD2
size: .

DNA: TGTGCCAGCAGCTTTAGCGGGAGGCAAGAGACCCAGTACTTC
CDR3: CASSFSGRQETQYF
length: 14
V: TRBV11-2
J: TRBJ2-5
D: TRBD2
size: .

DNA: TGTGCCAGCAGTTACTCCCCTCACTTAAGGGACAACCTTAACACCGGGGAGCTGTTTTTT
CDR3: CASSYSPHLRDNLNTGELFF
length: 20
V: TRBV6-6
J: TRBJ2-2
D: .
size: .

DNA: TGTGCCATCAGGCTAGCTGGATACAATGGGCAGTTCTTC
CDR3: CAIRLAGYNGQFF
length: 13
V: TRBV12-3/TRBV12-4
J: TRBJ2-1
D: .
size: .

DNA: TGTGCCAGCAGCTTGTGGCTTTCCGAACAAGAGACCCAGTACTTC
CDR3: CASSLWLSEQETQYF
length: 15
V: TRBV5-5
J: TRBJ2-5
D: .
size: .

DNA: TGTGCCAGCAGCCACGGGACTGGTTACGAGCAGTACTTC
CDR3: CASSHGTGYEQYF
length: 13
V: TRBV12-3/TRBV12-4
J: TRBJ2-7
D: .
size: .

DNA: TGTGCCACCAGTGATGATCCAGGGACCGGGGCCAACGTCCTGACTTTC
CDR3: CATSDDPGTGANVLTF
length: 16
V: TRBV24-1
J: TRBJ2-6
D: .
size: .

DNA: TGTGCCAGCAGCTCGGACGGCGCACGGACCCAGTACTTC
CDR3: CASSSDGARTQYF
length: 13
V: TRBV11-2
J: TRBJ2-5
D: .
size: few

DNA: TGTGCCAGCAGCAAGACTCCGGGACAGGGGGCCCTGAACACTGAAGCTTTCTTT
CDR3: CASSKTPGQGALNTEAFF
length: 18
V: TRBV11-1
J: TRBJ1-1
D: TRBD1
size: once

DNA: TGCAGTGCTAGGGGTGCGGGAGTACTGACAGATACGCAGTATTTT
CDR3: CSARGAGVLTDTQYF
length: 15
V: TRBV20-1
J: TRBJ2-3
D: TRBD2
size: .

DNA: TGTGCCAGCAGTCAGCTAGCGGGAGGTGTTCAGGACGAGCAGTACTTC
CDR3: CASSQLAGGVQDEQYF
length: 16
V: TRBV6-6
J: TRBJ2-7
D: TRBD2
size: .

DNA: TGCAGTGCACGGGACAGCCAGACCTACGAGCAGTACTTC
CDR3: CSARDSQTYEQYF
length: 13
V: TRBV20-1
J: TRBJ2-7
D: TRBD1
size: .

DNA: TGCGCCAGCAGCCAAGACCCCAACATCCCCTACGAGCAGTACTTC
CDR3: CASSQDPNIPYEQYF
length: 15
V: TRBV4-1
J: TRBJ2-7
D: .
size: .

DNA: TGTGCCAGCAGTTACTCGGAGAATTCACCCCTCCACTTT
CDR3: CASSYSENSPLHF
length: 13
V: TRBV6-2/TRBV6-3
J: TRBJ1-6
D: .
size: .

DNA: TGCAGTGCTAGACAGGACAGGGATACAGATACGCAGTATTTT
CDR3: CSARQDRDTDTQYF
length: 14
V: TRBV20-1
J: TRBJ2-3
D: TRBD1
size: .

DNA: TGTGCCAGCAGCTTAGATAGGGGCTATGAGCAGCTTTTC
CDR3: CASSLDRGYEQLF
length: 13
V: TRBV11-2
J: TRBJ2-1
D: .
size: .

DNA: TGCAGTGCTAGGGGCAGCGGACATCGGAGGGGCAATGAGCAGTTCTTC
CDR3: CSARGSGHRRGNEQFF
length: 16
V: TRBV20-1
J: TRBJ2-1
D: .
size: .

DNA: TGTGCCAGCAGTTACTCAAGCCTCCCCACAGATACGCAGTATTTT
CDR3: CASSYSSLPTDTQYF
length: 15
V: TRBV6-2/TRBV6-3
J: TRBJ2-3
D: .
size: .